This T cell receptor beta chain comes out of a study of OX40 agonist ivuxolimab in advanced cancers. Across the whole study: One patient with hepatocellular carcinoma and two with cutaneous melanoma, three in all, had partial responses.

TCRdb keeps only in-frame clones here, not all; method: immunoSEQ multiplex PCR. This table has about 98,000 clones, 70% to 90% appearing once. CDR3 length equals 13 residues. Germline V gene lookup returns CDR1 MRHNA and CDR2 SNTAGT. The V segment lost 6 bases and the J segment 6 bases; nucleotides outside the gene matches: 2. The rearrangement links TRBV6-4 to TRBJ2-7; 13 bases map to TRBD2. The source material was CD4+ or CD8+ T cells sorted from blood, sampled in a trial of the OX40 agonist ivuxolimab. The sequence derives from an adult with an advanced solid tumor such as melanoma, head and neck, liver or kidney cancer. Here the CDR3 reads CASSRTSGGEQYF. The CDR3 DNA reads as TGTGCCAGCAGCCGGACTAGCGGGGGCGAGCAGTACTTC.